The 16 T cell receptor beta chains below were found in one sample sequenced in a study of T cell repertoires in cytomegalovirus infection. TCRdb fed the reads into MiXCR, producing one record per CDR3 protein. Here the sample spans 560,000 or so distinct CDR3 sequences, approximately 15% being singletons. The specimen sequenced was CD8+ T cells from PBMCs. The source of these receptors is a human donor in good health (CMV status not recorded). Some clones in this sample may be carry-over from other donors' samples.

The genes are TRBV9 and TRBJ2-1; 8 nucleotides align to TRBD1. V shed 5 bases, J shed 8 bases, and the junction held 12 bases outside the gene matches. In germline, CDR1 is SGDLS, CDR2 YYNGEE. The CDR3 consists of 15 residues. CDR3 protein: CASRFGTGQGDEQFF. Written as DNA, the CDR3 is TGTGCCAGCAGGTTCGGGACAGGTCAGGGGGATGAGCAGTTCTTC.

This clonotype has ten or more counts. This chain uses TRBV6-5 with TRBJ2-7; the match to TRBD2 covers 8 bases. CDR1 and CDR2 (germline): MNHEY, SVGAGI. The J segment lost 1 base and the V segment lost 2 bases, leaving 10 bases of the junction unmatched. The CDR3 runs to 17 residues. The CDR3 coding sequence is TGTGCCAGCAGTTACGCGGGGGGCCCCGAGATTTCCTACGAGCAGTACTTC. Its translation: CASSYAGGPEISYEQYF.

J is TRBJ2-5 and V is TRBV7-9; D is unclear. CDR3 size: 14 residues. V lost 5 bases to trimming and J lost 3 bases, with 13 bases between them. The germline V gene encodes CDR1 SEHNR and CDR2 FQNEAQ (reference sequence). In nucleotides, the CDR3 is TGTGCCAGCAGCCCCGTAGGCCGTAAAGAGACCCAGTACTTC. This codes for CASSPVGRKETQYF.

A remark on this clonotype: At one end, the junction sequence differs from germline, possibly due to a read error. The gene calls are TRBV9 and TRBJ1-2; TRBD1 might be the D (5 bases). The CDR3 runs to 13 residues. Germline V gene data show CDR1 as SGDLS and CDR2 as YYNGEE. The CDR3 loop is CASTVGSGSGYTF. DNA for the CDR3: TGTGCCAGCACCGTAGGATCAGGGTCGGGCTACACCTTC.

The chain's CDR3 is CSASGPKENTIYF. As DNA, the CDR3 is TGCAGCGCCTCGGGACCTAAGGAAAACACCATATATTTT. V is TRBV29-1 and J is TRBJ1-3; D may be TRBD1 (5 bases). CDR1 and CDR2 from the germline V gene are SQVTM and ANQGSEA. This CDR3 has 13 residues. V was shortened by 7 bases and J by 6 bases, with 16 bases between the two germline ends.

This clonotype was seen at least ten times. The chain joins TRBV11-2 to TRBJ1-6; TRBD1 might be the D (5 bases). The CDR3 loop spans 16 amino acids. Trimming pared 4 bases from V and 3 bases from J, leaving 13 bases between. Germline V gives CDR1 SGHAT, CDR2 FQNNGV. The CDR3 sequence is CASSSRRDRYNSPLHF. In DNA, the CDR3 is TGTGCCAGCAGCTCACGCCGGGACCGCTATAATTCACCCCTCCACTTT.

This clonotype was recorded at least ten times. Here the CDR3 reads CASSSHELGSGNTIYF. The CDR3 region has the DNA TGTGCCAGCAGCTCCCACGAACTGGGGTCTGGAAACACCATATATTTT. The chain employs TRBV7-8 and TRBJ1-3; D gene unclear. The CDR3 is 16 amino acids. Germline V gives CDR1 SGHVS, CDR2 FQNEAQ. V shed 4 bases and J shed 1 base, with 14 bases lying between them.

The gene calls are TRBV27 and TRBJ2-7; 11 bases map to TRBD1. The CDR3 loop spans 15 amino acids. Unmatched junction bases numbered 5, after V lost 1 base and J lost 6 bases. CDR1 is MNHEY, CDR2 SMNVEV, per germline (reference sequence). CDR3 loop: CASSLWPGQGVEQYF. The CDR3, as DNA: TGTGCCAGCAGTTTATGGCCGGGACAGGGGGTCGAGCAGTACTTC.

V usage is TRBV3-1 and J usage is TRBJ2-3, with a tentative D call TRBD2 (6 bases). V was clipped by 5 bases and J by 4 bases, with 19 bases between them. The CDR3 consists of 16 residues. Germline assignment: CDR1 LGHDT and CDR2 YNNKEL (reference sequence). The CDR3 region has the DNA TGTGCCAGCAGCAACCGGGGGAAAAGTGGTTCAGATACGCAGTATTTT. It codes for CASSNRGKSGSDTQYF.

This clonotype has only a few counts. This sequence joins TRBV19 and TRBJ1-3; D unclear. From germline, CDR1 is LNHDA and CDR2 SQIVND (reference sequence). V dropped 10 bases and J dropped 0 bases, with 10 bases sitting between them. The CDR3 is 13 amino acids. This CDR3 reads CATQDHSGNTIYF. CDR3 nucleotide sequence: TGTGCCACCCAAGACCACTCTGGAAACACCATATATTTT.

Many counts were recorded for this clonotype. CDR3 region: CATRARHNYGYTF. The CDR3 region has the DNA TGTGCCACTAGGGCCCGCCACAACTATGGCTACACCTTC. This chain uses TRBV7-6 with TRBJ1-2; D is unresolved. Germline CDR1 SGHVS, CDR2 FNYEAQ. V was trimmed by 10 bases and J by 2 bases, leaving 14 bases between them. This CDR3 spans 13 amino acids. Full variable domain (rest looked up from reference TRBV7-6 and TRBJ1-2): GAGVSQSPRYKVTKRGQDVALRCDPISGHVSLYWYRQALGQGPEFLTYFNYEAQQDKSGLPNDRFSAERPEGSISTLTIQRTEQRDSAMYRCATRARHNYGYTFGSGTRLTVV.

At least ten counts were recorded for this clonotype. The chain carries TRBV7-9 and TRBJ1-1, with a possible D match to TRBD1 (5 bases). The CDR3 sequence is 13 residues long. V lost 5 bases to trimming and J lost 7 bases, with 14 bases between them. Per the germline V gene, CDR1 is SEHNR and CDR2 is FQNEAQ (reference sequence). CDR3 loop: CASSLGGGIEAFF. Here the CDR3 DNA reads TGTGCCAGCAGCCTCGGGGGGGGGATTGAAGCTTTCTTT.

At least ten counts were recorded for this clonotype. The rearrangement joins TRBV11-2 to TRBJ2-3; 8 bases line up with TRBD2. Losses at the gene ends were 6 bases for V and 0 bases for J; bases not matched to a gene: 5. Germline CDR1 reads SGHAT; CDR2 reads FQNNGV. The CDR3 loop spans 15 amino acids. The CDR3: CASSQSGGSTDTQYF. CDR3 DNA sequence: TGTGCCAGCAGTCAAAGCGGGGGAAGCACAGATACGCAGTATTTT.

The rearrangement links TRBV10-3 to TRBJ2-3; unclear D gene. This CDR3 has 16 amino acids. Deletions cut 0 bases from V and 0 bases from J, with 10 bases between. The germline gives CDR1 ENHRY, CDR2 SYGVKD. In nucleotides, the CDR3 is TGTGCCATCAGTGAGTCAGTTACTACTAGCACAGATACGCAGTATTTT. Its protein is CAISESVTTSTDTQYF.

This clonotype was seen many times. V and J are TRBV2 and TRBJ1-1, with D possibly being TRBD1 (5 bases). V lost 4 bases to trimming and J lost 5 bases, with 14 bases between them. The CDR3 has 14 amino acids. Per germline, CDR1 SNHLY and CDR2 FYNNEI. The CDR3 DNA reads TGTGCCAGCAGTGCTCGGGGCCCTCTAACTGAAGCTTTCTTT. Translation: CASSARGPLTEAFF.

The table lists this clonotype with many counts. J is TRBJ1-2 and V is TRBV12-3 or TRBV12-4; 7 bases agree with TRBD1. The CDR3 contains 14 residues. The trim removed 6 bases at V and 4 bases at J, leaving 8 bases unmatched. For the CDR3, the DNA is TGTGCCAGCAGCGCAGGGGGTGTGGGCTATGGCTACACCTTC. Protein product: CASSAGGVGYGYTF.